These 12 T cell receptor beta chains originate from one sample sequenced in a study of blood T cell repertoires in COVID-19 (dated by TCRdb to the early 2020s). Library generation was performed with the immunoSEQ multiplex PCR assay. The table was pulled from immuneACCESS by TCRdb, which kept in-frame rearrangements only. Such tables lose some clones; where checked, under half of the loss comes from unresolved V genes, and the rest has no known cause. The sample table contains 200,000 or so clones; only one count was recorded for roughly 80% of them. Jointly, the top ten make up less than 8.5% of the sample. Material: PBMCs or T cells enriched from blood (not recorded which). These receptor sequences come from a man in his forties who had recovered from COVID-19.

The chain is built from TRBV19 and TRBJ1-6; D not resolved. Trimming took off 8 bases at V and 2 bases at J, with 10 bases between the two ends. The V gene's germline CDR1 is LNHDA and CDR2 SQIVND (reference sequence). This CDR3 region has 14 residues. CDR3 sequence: CASWSRAYNSPLHF. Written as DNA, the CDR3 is TGTGCCAGTTGGTCGAGGGCCTATAATTCACCCCTCCACTTT. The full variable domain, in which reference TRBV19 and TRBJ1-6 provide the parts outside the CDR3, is DGGITQSPKYLFRKEGQNVTLSCEQNLNHDAMYWYRQDPGQGLRLIYYSQIVNDFQKGDIAEGYSVSREKKESFPLTVTSAQKNPTAFYLCASWSRAYNSPLHFGNGTRLTVT.

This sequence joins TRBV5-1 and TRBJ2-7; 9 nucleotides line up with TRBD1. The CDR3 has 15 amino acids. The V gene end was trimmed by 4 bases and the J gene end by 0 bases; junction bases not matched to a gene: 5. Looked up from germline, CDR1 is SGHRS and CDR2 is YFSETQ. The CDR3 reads CASSGGDRASYEQYF. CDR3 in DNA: TGCGCCAGCAGCGGAGGGGACAGGGCCTCCTACGAGCAGTACTTC.

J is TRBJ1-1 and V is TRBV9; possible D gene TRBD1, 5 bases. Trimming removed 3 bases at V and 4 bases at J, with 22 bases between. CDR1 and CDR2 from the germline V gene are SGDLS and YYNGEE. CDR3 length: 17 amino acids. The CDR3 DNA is TGTGCCAGCAGCGAATACCCGGGGGGGACTGGAACCACTGAAGCTTTCTTT. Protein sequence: CASSEYPGGTGTTEAFF.

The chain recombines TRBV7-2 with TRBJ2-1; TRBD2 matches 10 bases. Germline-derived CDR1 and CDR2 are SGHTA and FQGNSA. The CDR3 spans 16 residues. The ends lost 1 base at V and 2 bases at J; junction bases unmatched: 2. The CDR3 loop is CASSLVSGGAYNEQFF. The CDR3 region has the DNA TGTGCCAGCAGCTTAGTAAGCGGGGGGGCCTACAATGAGCAGTTCTTC. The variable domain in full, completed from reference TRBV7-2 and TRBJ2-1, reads GAGVSQSPSNKVTEKGKDVELRCDPISGHTALYWYRQSLGQGLEFLIYFQGNSAPDKSGLPSDRFSAERTGGSVSTLTIQRTQQEDSAVYLCASSLVSGGAYNEQFFGPGTRLTVL.

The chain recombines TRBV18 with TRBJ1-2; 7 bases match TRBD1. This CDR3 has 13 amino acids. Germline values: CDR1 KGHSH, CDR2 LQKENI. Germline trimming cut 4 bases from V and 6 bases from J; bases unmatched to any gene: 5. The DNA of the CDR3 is TGTGCCAGCTCACTGGGACAGAACGATGGCTACACCTTC. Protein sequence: CASSLGQNDGYTF.

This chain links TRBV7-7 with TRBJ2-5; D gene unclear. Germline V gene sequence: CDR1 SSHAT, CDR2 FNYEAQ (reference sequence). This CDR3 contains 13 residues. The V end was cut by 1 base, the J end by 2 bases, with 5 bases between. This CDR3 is CASSLGPQETQYF. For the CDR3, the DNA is TGTGCCAGCAGCTTAGGGCCTCAAGAGACCCAGTACTTC.

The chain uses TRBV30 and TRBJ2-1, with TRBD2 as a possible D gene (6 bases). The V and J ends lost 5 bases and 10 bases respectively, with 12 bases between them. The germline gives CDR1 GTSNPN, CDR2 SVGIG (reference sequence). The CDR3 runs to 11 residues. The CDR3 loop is CAWATSYEQFF. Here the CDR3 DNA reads TGTGCCTGGGCCACTAGCTACGAGCAGTTCTTC.

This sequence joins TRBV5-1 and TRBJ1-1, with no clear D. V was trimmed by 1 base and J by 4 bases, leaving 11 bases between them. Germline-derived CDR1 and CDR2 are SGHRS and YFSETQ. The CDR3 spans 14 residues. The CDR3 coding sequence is TGCGCCAGCAGCTTGTCGATCAGCGCCACTGAAGCTTTCTTT. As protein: CASSLSISATEAFF.

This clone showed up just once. CDR3 in amino acids: CAWDRDRVENSPLHF. The CDR3 nucleotides are TGTGCCTGGGACCGGGACAGGGTGGAGAATTCACCCCTCCACTTT. V is TRBV30 and J is TRBJ1-6; 9 bases align to TRBD1. The germline V gene encodes CDR1 GTSNPN and CDR2 SVGIG (reference sequence). This CDR3 comprises 15 residues. The V gene end was trimmed by 5 bases and the J gene end by 7 bases; junction bases not matched to a gene: 9.

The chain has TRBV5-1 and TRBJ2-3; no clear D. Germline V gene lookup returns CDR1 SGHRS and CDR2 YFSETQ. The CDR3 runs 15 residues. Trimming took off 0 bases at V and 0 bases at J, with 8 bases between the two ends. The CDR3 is CASSLDLVSTDTQYF. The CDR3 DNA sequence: TGCGCCAGCAGCTTGGATCTTGTTAGCACAGATACGCAGTATTTT.

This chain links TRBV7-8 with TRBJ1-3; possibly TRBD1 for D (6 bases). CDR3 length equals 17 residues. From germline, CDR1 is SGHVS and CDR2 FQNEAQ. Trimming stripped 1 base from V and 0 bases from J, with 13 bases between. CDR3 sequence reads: CASSLVGGATSGNTIYF. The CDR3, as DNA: TGTGCCAGCAGCTTAGTGGGGGGGGCGACCTCTGGAAACACCATATATTTT.

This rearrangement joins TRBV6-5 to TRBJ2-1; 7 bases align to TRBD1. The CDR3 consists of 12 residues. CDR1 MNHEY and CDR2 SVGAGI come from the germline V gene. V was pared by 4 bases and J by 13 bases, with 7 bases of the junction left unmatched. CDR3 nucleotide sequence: TGTGCCAGCAGTTCCGTGACAGGGAACCAGTTCTTC. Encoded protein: CASSSVTGNQFF.